The source of this T cell receptor (beta chain) is a study of T cell repertoires in cytomegalovirus infection. Study at large: Both recently identified HLA-C-restricted and well-studied HLA-B-restricted CMV epitopes were used in the study.

TCRdb reprocessed the reads via MiXCR and lists one record per CDR3 protein. The sample shows approximately 110,000 distinct CDR3 sequences, over 30% of them seen only once. The germline V and J ends were trimmed by 2 bases and 5 bases, with 21 bases remaining between them. The CDR3 runs 17 residues. CDR1 is MNHEY and CDR2 is SMNVEV in the germline V gene (reference sequence). This clonotype appeared a few times. Antigen unknown. This specimen consisted of CD8+ T cells from cultured PBMCs, obtained from culture after CMV antigen stimulation. The receptor comes from a human donor in good health (CMV status not recorded). Some clones in this sample may be carry-over from other donors' samples. The V and J genes are TRBV27 and TRBJ2-5, with a weak D call TRBD2 (6 bases). CDR3 region: CASSLRLSAGLGETQYF. The CDR3 DNA sequence: TGTGCCAGCAGTTTACGGCTCTCGGCGGGGTTGGGGGAGACCCAGTACTTC.